This T cell receptor beta chain was captured by sequencing in a study of T cells in Graves' hyperthyroidism and ophthalmopathy. Study results and limitations: Ophthalmopathy prediction by the model preceded onset by a median roughly 6 months. Classification by a 13 V-J model distinguished ophthalmopathy from stable hyperthyroidism. Blood also held most thyroid clonotypes expanded beyond 0.001.

From RNA transcripts, TCR beta CDR3 regions were amplified. Initially, a first-round RT-PCR of the TCR CDR3 employed the HTBI primer set. TCRdb re-analysed the multiplex PCR reads in MiXCR, keeping a single row per CDR3 protein. The sample gives just over 550,000 distinct CDR3 sequences, around 45% of which show up once; nearly 8.5% is in the top ten. As regards this clonotype: What it binds is not known.

This clonotype was sampled from a woman between 18 and 29 years old with Graves' hyperthyroidism. The sequenced sample was peripheral blood or thyroid tissue (not recorded which).

Here the CDR3 reads CSARQGADQPQHF. DNA of the CDR3: TGCAGCGCTAGACAGGGGGCGGATCAGCCCCAGCATTTT. The V gene is TRBV29-1, the J gene TRBJ1-5; 10 positions agree with TRBD1. In germline, CDR1 is SQVTM, CDR2 ANQGSEA. With V trimmed by 7 bases and J by 5 bases, 5 bases remained unmatched. The CDR3 spans 13 residues.